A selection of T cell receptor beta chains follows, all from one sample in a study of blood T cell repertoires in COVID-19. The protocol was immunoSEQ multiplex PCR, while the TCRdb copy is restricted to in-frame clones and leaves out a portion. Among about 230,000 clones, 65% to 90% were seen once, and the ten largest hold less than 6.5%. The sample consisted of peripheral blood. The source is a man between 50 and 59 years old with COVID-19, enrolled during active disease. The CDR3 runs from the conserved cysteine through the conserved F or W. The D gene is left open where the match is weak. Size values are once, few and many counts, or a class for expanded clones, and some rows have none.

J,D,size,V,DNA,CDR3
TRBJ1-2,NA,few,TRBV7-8,TGTGCCAGCAGCCCATACCGGGACACTCACCTCCCCTTC,CASSPYRDTHLPF
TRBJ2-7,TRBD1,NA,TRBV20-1,TGCAGTGCTAGTTACAGGGGCCGGTCCTACGAGCAGTACTTC,CSASYRGRSYEQYF
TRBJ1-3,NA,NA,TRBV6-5,TGTGCCAGCAGTTACTCCGGACAGAGCTCTGGAAACACCATATATTTT,CASSYSGQSSGNTIYF
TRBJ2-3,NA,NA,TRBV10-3,TGTGCCATCAGGGGAGGTACGAGCGGAGGATCGACAGATACGCAGTATTTT,CAIRGGTSGGSTDTQYF
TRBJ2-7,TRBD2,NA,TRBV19,TGTGCCAGTAGTATCCGACTAGCGGGGGGCTCCTACGAGCAGTACTTC,CASSIRLAGGSYEQYF
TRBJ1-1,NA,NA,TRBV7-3,TGTGCCAGCAGCCCGCAGGGATACACTGAAGCTTTCTTT,CASSPQGYTEAFF
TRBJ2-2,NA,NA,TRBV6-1,TGTGCCAGCAGTGAGGGCGTACTCGCCGGGGAGCTGTTTTTT,CASSEGVLAGELFF
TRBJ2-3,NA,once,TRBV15,TGTGCCACCAGCAGAGGAACTAGCAGTCTCACAGATACGCAGTATTTT,CATSRGTSSLTDTQYF
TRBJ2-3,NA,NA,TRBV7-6,TGTGCCAGCAGTGTCGTAGGGGCAGATACGCAGTATTTT,CASSVVGADTQYF
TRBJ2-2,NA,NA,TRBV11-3,TGTGCCAGCAGCTTAGTTCGGGACACCGGGGAGCTGTTTTTT,CASSLVRDTGELFF
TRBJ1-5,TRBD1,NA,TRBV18,TGTGCCAGCACAGGGGGCGGCAATCAGCCCCAGCATTTT,CASTGGGNQPQHF
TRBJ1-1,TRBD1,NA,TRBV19,TGTGCCAGTAGTATCCGGACAGGAGGTACTGAAGCTTTCTTT,CASSIRTGGTEAFF
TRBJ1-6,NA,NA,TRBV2,TGTGCCAGCAGTGAATCCGGTAATTCACCCCTCCACTTT,CASSESGNSPLHF
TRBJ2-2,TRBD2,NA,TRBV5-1,TGCGCCAGCAGCTTGGGAGCGGGGTCGAACACCGGGGAGCTGTTTTTT,CASSLGAGSNTGELFF
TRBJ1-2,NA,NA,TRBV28,TGTGCCAGCAGTTTAGAGAACTATGGCTACACCTTC,CASSLENYGYTF
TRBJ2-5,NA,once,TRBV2,TGTGCCAGCAGTGCGGAATGGACAGCTGGTTTAGAGACCCAGTACTTC,CASSAEWTAGLETQYF
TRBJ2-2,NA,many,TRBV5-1,TGCGCCAGCAGCTCGCTAGGTCCCGTATTCTTAAACACCGGGGAGCTGTTTTTT,CASSSLGPVFLNTGELFF
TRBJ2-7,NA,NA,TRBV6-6,TGTGCCAGCAGGCCCCCAGGGAATTCCTACGAGCAGTACTTC,CASRPPGNSYEQYF
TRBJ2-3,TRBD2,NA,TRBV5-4,TGTGCCAGCAGCGTGACGGGGGGGCCTTCAGATACGCAGTATTTT,CASSVTGGPSDTQYF
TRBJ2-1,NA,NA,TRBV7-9,TGTGCCAGCAGCCGGCCAACCGGCAGGGATGAGCAGTTCTTC,CASSRPTGRDEQFF
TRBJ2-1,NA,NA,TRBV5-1,TGCGCCAGCAGCTTGGGAGGGGGGGCCGCTAATGAGCAGTTCTTC,CASSLGGGAANEQFF
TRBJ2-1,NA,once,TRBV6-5,TGTGCCAGCAGTTACGTGGACAGAGACAATGAGCAGTTCTTC,CASSYVDRDNEQFF
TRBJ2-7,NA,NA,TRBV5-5,TGTGCCAGCAGCTTGGCCCCAACGGGACAACCCTACGAGCAGTACTTC,CASSLAPTGQPYEQYF
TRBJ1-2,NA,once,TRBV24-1,TGTGCCACCAGTGATTCCGCCAAGACAGGCGACTATGGCTACACCTTC,CATSDSAKTGDYGYTF
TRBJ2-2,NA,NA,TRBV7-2,TGTGCCAGCAGCATGAACAGCCGAACGAACACCGGGGAGCTGTTTTTT,CASSMNSRTNTGELFF
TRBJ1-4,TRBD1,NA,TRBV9,TGTGCCAGCAGCGCCAGACAGGGGTCAGTTGAAAAACTGTTTTTT,CASSARQGSVEKLFF
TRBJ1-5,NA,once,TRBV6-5,TGTGCCAGCAGTTTAGAAGTGAGTCAGCCCCAGCATTTT,CASSLEVSQPQHF
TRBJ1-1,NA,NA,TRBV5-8,TGTGCCAGCAGCCCGGAGAGGGCGAGGACTGAAGCTTTCTTT,CASSPERARTEAFF
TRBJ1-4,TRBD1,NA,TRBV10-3,TGTGCCATCAGGGGAGGGACAGGGGATGAAAAACTGTTTTTT,CAIRGGTGDEKLFF
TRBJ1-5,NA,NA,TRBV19,TGTGCCAGTAGTGCGACAGGTTCCAATCAGCCCCAGCATTTT,CASSATGSNQPQHF
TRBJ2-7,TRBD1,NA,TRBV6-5,TGTGCCAGCAAAACCGGGACAGGAATTTCCGAGCAGTACTTC,CASKTGTGISEQYF
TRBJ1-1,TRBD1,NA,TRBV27,TGTGCCAGCAGTTTAGGGACAGGGCTCGGGAACACTGAAGCTTTCTTT,CASSLGTGLGNTEAFF
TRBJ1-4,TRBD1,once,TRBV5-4,TGTGCCAGCAGCTTGGGGGACAGAATTACTGCGGATAATGAAAAACTGTTTTTT,CASSLGDRITADNEKLFF
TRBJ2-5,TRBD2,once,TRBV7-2,TGTGCCAGCAGCTTAGCGGGGCTCGGGAGGGAGACCCAGTACTTC,CASSLAGLGRETQYF
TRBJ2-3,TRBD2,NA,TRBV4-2,TGTGCCAGCAGCCAGCTCGGACTAGCGGGTGATGATACGCAGTATTTT,CASSQLGLAGDDTQYF
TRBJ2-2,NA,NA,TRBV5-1,TGCGCCAGCAGCTTACTAGGGGACTTCACCGGGGAGCTGTTTTTT,CASSLLGDFTGELFF
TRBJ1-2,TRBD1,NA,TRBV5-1,TGCGCCAGCAGCTTCGGGACAGACTATGGCTACACCTTC,CASSFGTDYGYTF
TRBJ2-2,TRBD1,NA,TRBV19,TGTGCCAGTAGTCCGACAGGGGGCGACACCGGGGAGCTGTTTTTT,CASSPTGGDTGELFF
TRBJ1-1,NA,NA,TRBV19,TGTGCCAGTAGGACGGGAGGGATCTCTGAAGCTTTCTTT,CASRTGGISEAFF
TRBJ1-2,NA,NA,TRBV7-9,TGTGCCAGCAGCCCTATGGCGGTCCGTAACTATGGCTACACCTTC,CASSPMAVRNYGYTF
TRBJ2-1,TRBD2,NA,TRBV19,TGTGCCAGTAGTATCTCTAGCGGGGTATACAATGAGCAGTTCTTC,CASSISSGVYNEQFF
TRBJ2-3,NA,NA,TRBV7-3,TGTGCCAGCAGCTTAAGGCCCTCAAGCACAGATACGCAGTATTTT,CASSLRPSSTDTQYF
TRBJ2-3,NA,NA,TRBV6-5,TGTGCCAGCAGCCCCCAATGGTCAGGAGATACGCAGTATTTT,CASSPQWSGDTQYF
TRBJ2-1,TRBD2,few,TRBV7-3,TGTGCCAGCAGCCCGACTAGCGGGACCTACAATGAGCAGTTCTTC,CASSPTSGTYNEQFF
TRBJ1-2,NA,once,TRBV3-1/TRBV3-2,TGTGCCAGCAGCCGGCGGGGAGGGCGCGCTAACTATGGCTACACCTTC,CASSRRGGRANYGYTF
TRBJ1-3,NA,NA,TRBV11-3,TGTGCCAGCAGCTTAGGGCCGCAAAACACCATATATTTT,CASSLGPQNTIYF
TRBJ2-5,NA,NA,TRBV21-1,TGTGCCAGCAGCAAAGTTCAGGGGGAGACCCAGTACTTC,CASSKVQGETQYF
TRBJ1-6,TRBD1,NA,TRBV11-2,TGTGCCAGCAGCCCAACAGGGGTTGGGTCACCCCTCCACTTT,CASSPTGVGSPLHF
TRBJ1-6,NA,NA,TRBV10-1,TGCGCCAGCAGCCCATGGAGGAGAGTCTTT,CASSPWRRVF
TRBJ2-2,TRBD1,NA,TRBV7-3,TGTGCCAGCAGCCCCGGGACAGGGGCATCCGGGGAGCTGTTTTTT,CASSPGTGASGELFF
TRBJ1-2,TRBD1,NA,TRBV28,TGTGCCAGCAGAGAGACAGGGGGGAGGTATGGCTACACCTTC,CASRETGGRYGYTF
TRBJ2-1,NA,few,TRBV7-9,TGTGCCAGCAGCTTACGCAGGGGCCATGAGCAGTTCTTC,CASSLRRGHEQFF
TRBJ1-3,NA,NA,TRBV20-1,TGCAGTGGTTCGGGAAACACCATATATTTT,CSGSGNTIYF
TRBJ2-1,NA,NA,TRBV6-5,TGTGCCAGCACTGGGGGGACTGGCGGGTACAATGAGCAGTTCTTC,CASTGGTGGYNEQFF
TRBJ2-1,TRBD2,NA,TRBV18,TGTGCCAGCTCACCAAGCCTCTGGAGGGGGACTAGCGGGTACAATGAGCAGTTCTTC,CASSPSLWRGTSGYNEQFF
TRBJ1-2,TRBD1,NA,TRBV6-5,TGTGCCAGCAGCCGGGACAGGGTGGACTATGGCTACACCTTC,CASSRDRVDYGYTF
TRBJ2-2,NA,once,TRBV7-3,TGTGCCAGCAGCCTAGGCACCGGGGAGCTGTTTTTT,CASSLGTGELFF
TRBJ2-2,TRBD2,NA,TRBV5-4,TGTGCGGCGGGGGCGAACACCGGGGAGCTGTTTTTT,CAAGANTGELFF
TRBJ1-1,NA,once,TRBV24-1,TGTGCCACCAGTGACAGGGACACTGAAGCTTTCTTT,CATSDRDTEAFF
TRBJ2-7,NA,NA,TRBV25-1,TGTGCCAGCAGTGGCGACAGGTACTACGAGCAGTACTTC,CASSGDRYYEQYF